This TCR beta chain originates from a study of blood T cell repertoires in COVID-19. Study details: COVID-19 samples collected from the United States, Italy and Spain covered acute and convalescent phases. T cells, B-cell-depleted T cells, or PBMCs supplied cDNA or gDNA.

Original processing notes: Nucleated cell number was recorded as an estimate derived from reference gene primer amplification. Here immunoSEQ multiplex PCR was the method, and the copy in TCRdb shows in-frame clones only, minus some. V and J calls plus clone size are reproduced from that table; the DNA served to infer D and trimming. Here the sample spans roughly 250,000 clones, about 80% being singletons. The sequence was collected from a woman at least 80 years old with acute or convalescent COVID-19. The sequenced material came from peripheral blood.

CDR3 residues: CASSPRQGGRRTGELFF. CDR3 nucleotide sequence: TGTGCCAGCAGCCCCCGACAGGGAGGTAGGCGGACCGGGGAGCTGTTTTTT. The chain links TRBV7-8 to TRBJ2-2, with D perhaps matching TRBD1 (7 bases). CDR3 length: 17 residues. Germline values: CDR1 SGHVS, CDR2 FQNEAQ. Deletions cut 5 bases from V and 5 bases from J, with 21 bases between.